These 21 T cell receptor beta chains share one sample of origin, sequenced in a study of Graves' ophthalmopathy and Graves' hyperthyroidism. Amplified TCR beta CDR3 regions were obtained using RNA transcripts as template. After a first-round RT-PCR with HTBI primers, a second-round multiplex PCR was run. Using its own MiXCR run on the multiplex PCR reads, TCRdb lists one record per CDR3 protein. The sample lists almost 750,000 distinct CDR3 sequences, 40% seen once, with roughly 46% in the top ten. The sequenced sample was peripheral blood. These TCRs come from an adult man with Graves' ophthalmopathy.

In regard to this clonotype: A much larger clonotype is one base distant, so this may be a read error. This rearrangement joins TRBV15 to TRBJ1-1, with D maybe TRBD1 (5 bases). The CDR3 is 12 amino acids. Germline V gives CDR1 LNHNV, CDR2 YYDKDF (reference sequence). CDR3 sequence (DNA): TGTGTCACCAGCGTGGGGAGGACAGAAGCTTTCTTT. It encodes CVTSVGRTEAFF.

V and J are TRBV10-3 and TRBJ2-5; TRBD1 might be the D (6 bases). Germline lookup yields CDR1 ENHRY and CDR2 SYGVKD. V lost 8 bases, J lost 6 bases, and 16 bases lay in between. The CDR3 spans 13 residues. DNA for the CDR3: TGTGCCATCGGAAACAGGGCGGTGAAGACCCAGTACTTC. It yields the protein CAIGNRAVKTQYF.

The V and J genes are TRBV7-6 and TRBJ2-7; TRBD2 matches 14 bases. Germline V gene sequence: CDR1 SGHVS, CDR2 FNYEAQ. Trimming took 5 bases from V and 3 from J; bases not matched to a gene: 6. The CDR3 loop spans 16 amino acids. CDR3 protein: CASSGLGLAGDYEQYF. Here the CDR3 DNA reads TGTGCCAGCAGCGGGTTGGGACTAGCGGGAGACTACGAGCAGTACTTC. The full variable domain, rest sourced from reference TRBV7-6 and TRBJ2-7, is GAGVSQSPRYKVTKRGQDVALRCDPISGHVSLYWYRQALGQGPEFLTYFNYEAQQDKSGLPNDRFSAERPEGSISTLTIQRTEQRDSAMYRCASSGLGLAGDYEQYFGPGTRLTVT.

V and J are TRBV7-2 and TRBJ2-6; TRBD2 agrees at 11 bases. The CDR3 has 19 amino acids. Germline loops: CDR1 SGHTA, CDR2 FQGNSA. Trimming removed 5 bases from V and 2 bases from J; junction bases left unmatched: 11. As DNA, the CDR3 is TGTGCCAGCAGCCCCTACCCGCTACTAGCGGGAGCTGGGGCCAACGTCCTGACTTTC. Its protein product is CASSPYPLLAGAGANVLTF.

This rearrangement joins TRBV7-6 to TRBJ1-1; D may be TRBD1 (5 bases). From germline, CDR1 is SGHVS and CDR2 FNYEAQ. The CDR3 totals 15 residues. Trimming shortened V by 5 bases and J by 3 bases, and 16 bases separated the two germline ends. As DNA, the CDR3 is TGTGCCAGCAGCGGACTAATAAAAGGGGACACTGAAGCTTTCTTT. Its translation is CASSGLIKGDTEAFF.

The chain links TRBV6-2 or TRBV6-3 to TRBJ2-7; D is perhaps TRBD2 (6 bases). The length of the CDR3 is 15 residues. Per the germline V gene, CDR1 is MNHEY and CDR2 is SVGEGT. V dropped 0 bases and J dropped 3 bases, with 12 bases sitting between them. The CDR3 reads CASSYSWDFVYEQYF. CDR3 bases: TGTGCCAGCAGTTACTCGTGGGACTTCGTCTACGAGCAGTACTTC.

The chain links TRBV10-3 to TRBJ1-5, with 8 bases that match TRBD1. The V segment lost 10 bases and the J segment 2 bases; nucleotides outside the gene matches: 7. Germline values: CDR1 ENHRY, CDR2 SYGVKD. This CDR3 is 14 amino acids long. The CDR3 protein is CASGKQGGNQPQHF. The CDR3 region has the DNA TGTGCCAGCGGGAAACAGGGGGGCAATCAGCCCCAGCATTTT.

This clonotype showed up just a few times. The J gene is TRBJ1-2, the V gene TRBV12-3 or TRBV12-4; TRBD1 matches at 7 bases. V was pared by 3 bases and J by 8 bases, with 6 bases of the junction left unmatched. The length of the CDR3 is 13 residues. In DNA form, the CDR3 reads TGTGCCAGCAGTTTCGGCCAGGGGGTCGGCTACACCTTC. Amino acid sequence: CASSFGQGVGYTF.

This clonotype has ten or more counts. The rearrangement uses TRBV7-9 and TRBJ2-7; 7 nucleotides align to TRBD2. CDR3 length: 18 residues. Germline V CDR1 and CDR2: SEHNR, FQNEAQ (reference sequence). Trimming at V came to 0 bases and at J to 3 bases, leaving 14 bases not matched to a gene. CDR3 bases: TGTGCCAGCAGCTTAGCTCCGCCGGGATCTAGCGGAAGCTACGAGCAGTACTTC. It translates to CASSLAPPGSSGSYEQYF.

This rearrangement joins TRBV5-1 to TRBJ1-6, with D maybe TRBD1 (5 bases). The germline CDR1 and CDR2 sequences are SGHRS and YFSETQ. This CDR3 region has 15 residues. V was pared by 0 bases and J by 3 bases, with 7 bases between. CDR3 coding DNA: TGCGCCAGCAGCTTGGGGGACCGCTATAATTCACCCCTCCACTTT. Amino acids: CASSLGDRYNSPLHF.

This clonotype appeared a few times. The CDR3 DNA is TGTGCCCCGGGAGATTGGCGGGCCTTTAGCAATCAGCCCCAGCATTTT. Translated: CAPGDWRAFSNQPQHF. This chain links TRBV15 with TRBJ1-5; D ambiguous. The V gene's germline CDR1 is LNHNV and CDR2 YYDKDF (reference sequence). V was pared by 11 bases and J by 0 bases, with 20 bases between. This CDR3 region has 16 residues.

In this sample, this clonotype turned up a few times. The V gene is TRBV6-1, the J gene TRBJ1-5; D is unclear. Trimming shortened V by 3 bases and J by 7 bases, and 16 bases separated the two germline ends. The CDR3 sequence is 15 residues long. Germline CDR1 reads MNHNS; CDR2 reads SASEGT. The CDR3 loop reads CASSDLQEWTQPQHF. The CDR3 DNA is TGTGCCAGCAGTGATTTGCAGGAATGGACGCAGCCCCAGCATTTT.

The rearrangement joins TRBV9 to TRBJ1-1; D unclear. Germline values: CDR1 SGDLS, CDR2 YYNGEE. The CDR3 has 14 amino acids. Deletions cut 0 bases from V and 4 bases from J, with 10 bases between. CDR3 amino acids: CASSVGQTSTEAFF. CDR3 nucleotides: TGTGCCAGCAGCGTAGGCCAGACGAGCACTGAAGCTTTCTTT.

The chain combines TRBV29-1 with TRBJ1-2; D gene ambiguous. Germline CDR1 SQVTM, CDR2 ANQGSEA. The CDR3 sequence is 14 residues long. V was clipped by 0 bases and J by 7 bases, with 15 bases between them. The CDR3 bases are TGCAGCGTTGAAGATCGGTCGGCAGGTGGTGGCTACACCTTC. Its translation: CSVEDRSAGGGYTF.

This chain joins TRBV19 and TRBJ1-5, with a possible D match to TRBD1 (5 bases). This CDR3 is built from 19 residues. Germline CDR1 LNHDA, CDR2 SQIVND (reference sequence). V was pared by 2 bases and J by 0 bases, with 20 bases between. The CDR3 DNA is TGTGCCAGTAGTATACAGCCCCCCGCGGGGCACGATAGCAATCAGCCCCAGCATTTT. Amino acid sequence: CASSIQPPAGHDSNQPQHF.

This clonotype was counted ten times or more. V usage is TRBV2 and J usage is TRBJ1-1; a possible D gene is TRBD1 (6 bases). This CDR3 comprises 15 residues. Deletions cut 4 bases from V and 4 bases from J, with 16 bases between. CDR1 and CDR2 (germline): SNHLY, FYNNEI. DNA of the CDR3: TGTGCCAGCAGTGTTACGGGACAACCTTCCACTGAAGCTTTCTTT. It codes for CASSVTGQPSTEAFF.

This clonotype was observed a few times. The chain combines TRBV20-1 with TRBJ1-4; D gene ambiguous. Trimming pared 0 bases from V and 5 bases from J, leaving 4 bases between. The germline V gene encodes CDR1 DFQATT and CDR2 SNEGSKA (reference sequence). The CDR3 spans 12 residues. In nucleotides, the CDR3 is TGCAGTGCTAGAGAAGTGAATGAAAAACTGTTTTTT. Translation gives CSAREVNEKLFF.

This clonotype was seen at least ten times. The V and J genes are TRBV7-7 and TRBJ2-7; D gene uncertain. Germline V gene sequence: CDR1 SSHAT, CDR2 FNYEAQ (reference sequence). Trimming pared 4 bases from V and 6 bases from J, leaving 13 bases between. The CDR3 spans 13 residues. DNA of the CDR3: TGTGCCAGCAGCTCGGACGTCTTCCGCGAGCAGTACTTC. This gives the protein CASSSDVFREQYF.

This clonotype was observed at least ten times. J is TRBJ1-1 and V is TRBV7-2; D ambiguous. CDR3 size: 13 residues. V was clipped by 2 bases and J by 5 bases, with 9 bases between them. Germline V CDR1 and CDR2: SGHTA, FQGNSA. DNA for the CDR3: TGTGCCAGCAGCTTATCTCTGGGAACTGAAGCTTTCTTT. It translates to CASSLSLGTEAFF.

Points on this clonotype: One end of the junction fails to match germline, which may point to a read error. DNA of the CDR3: TGCGCCAGCAGCCCGGACAGGGGGCAGGGTAATGAAAAACTGTTTTTT. It is translated as CASSPDRGQGNEKLFF. V usage is TRBV7-2 and J usage is TRBJ1-4, with 11 nucleotides matching TRBD1. The germline gives CDR1 SGHTA, CDR2 FQGNSA. CDR3 size: 16 residues.

This clonotype was seen only a few times. J is TRBJ1-2 and V is TRBV12-3 or TRBV12-4; 7 bases agree with TRBD1. V lost 5 bases, J lost 3 bases, and 6 bases stayed unmatched. This CDR3 spans 14 amino acids. CDR3 coding DNA: TGTGCCAGCAGTGGGCGACAGGGCCACTATGGCTACACCTTC. It is translated as CASSGRQGHYGYTF.